These 27 T cell receptor beta chains originate from one sample sequenced in a study of cytomegalovirus exposure and HLA in healthy donors. Amplification used 60 Vbeta primers and 13 Jbeta primers. Libraries were prepared by immunoSEQ multiplex PCR; TCRdb keeps only in-frame clonotypes and omits some of them. There are 200,000 to 250,000 clones in the sample; over 75% occur only once, and around 0.2% lies in the top ten. The sequenced material came from PBMCs. These receptors all stem from a girl under 10 years old in good health and CMV-seronegative.

V usage is TRBV15 and J usage is TRBJ2-1; TRBD2 matches at 9 bases. The V segment lost 3 bases and the J segment 5 bases; nucleotides outside the gene matches: 5. The length of the CDR3 is 15 residues. Germline V lookup: CDR1 LNHNV, CDR2 YYDKDF (reference sequence). Written as DNA, the CDR3 is TGTGCCACCAGCAGGGGACTAGCAGGAAACAATGAGCAGTTCTTC. This codes for CATSRGLAGNNEQFF.

This chain links TRBV7-3 with TRBJ1-1; D possibly corresponds to TRBD1 (6 bases). Germline V CDR1 and CDR2: SGHTA, FQGTGA. The CDR3 is 19 residues long. Between the trimmed V and J ends, which lost 1 base and 3 bases, there was a span of 24 bases. The CDR3 sequence is CASSLKPSSSQGLDTEAFF. DNA for the CDR3: TGTGCCAGCAGCTTAAAACCATCGAGTTCCCAGGGGCTCGACACTGAAGCTTTCTTT.

The J gene is TRBJ2-7, the V gene TRBV10-2, with TRBD2 as a possible D gene (6 bases). CDR3 length: 14 amino acids. Germline V gives CDR1 WSHSY, CDR2 SAAADI. Trimming stripped 7 bases from V and 0 bases from J, with 13 bases between. For the CDR3, the DNA is TGCGCCAGCAAAGCGGGTGGGAGCTCCTACGAGCAGTACTTC. It specifies CASKAGGSSYEQYF.

The chain employs TRBV6-5 and TRBJ1-4; 7 nucleotides match TRBD1. From germline, CDR1 is MNHEY and CDR2 SVGAGI. After removal of 6 bases from V and 8 bases from J, the junction contained 12 bases not matched to a gene. This CDR3 has 15 residues. For the CDR3, the DNA is TGTGCCAGCAGGCGACAGAATGACAGGGTCGAAAAACTGTTTTTT. Its translation: CASRRQNDRVEKLFF.

The chain employs TRBV4-1 and TRBJ2-7; TRBD1 might be the D (6 bases). Germline values: CDR1 MGHRA, CDR2 YSYEKL. The V end lost 4 bases, the J end lost 2 bases, and 12 bases lay between the germline ends. The CDR3 totals 14 residues. CDR3 DNA sequence: TGCGCCAGCAGCCTACCGGACAGCCCCTACGAGCAGTACTTC. Translating it yields CASSLPDSPYEQYF.

This clone appeared a few times. The chain carries TRBV7-2 and TRBJ2-7, with a possible D match to TRBD2 (6 bases). Trimming stripped 0 bases from V and 5 bases from J, with 20 bases between. The CDR3 length is 17 residues. From germline, CDR1 is SGHTA and CDR2 FQGNSA. In DNA form, the CDR3 reads TGTGCCAGCAGCTTAGCCCGGAGTGGAGGGAGTCGCCACGAGCAGTACTTC. This codes for CASSLARSGGSRHEQYF.

The CDR3 here is CASSRGWGIGEAFF. CDR3 sequence (DNA): TGTGCCAGCAGCCGAGGGTGGGGAATTGGTGAAGCTTTCTTT. The gene calls are TRBV6-1 and TRBJ1-1; D ambiguous. The germline gives CDR1 MNHNS, CDR2 SASEGT. The CDR3 is made up of 14 amino acids. Trimming stripped 6 bases from V and 7 bases from J, with 18 bases between.

Only one count was recorded for this clone. This chain uses TRBV18 with TRBJ2-3, with 7 bases identical to TRBD1. Germline CDR1 is KGHSH and CDR2 is LQKENI. The CDR3 totals 16 residues. The V gene end was trimmed by 0 bases and the J gene end by 4 bases; junction bases not matched to a gene: 7. The CDR3 reads CASSPPSGQKADTQYF. The CDR3 nucleotides are TGTGCCAGCTCACCACCGTCGGGACAGAAGGCAGATACGCAGTATTTT.

The chain employs TRBV11-2 and TRBJ1-4; D is unresolved. Germline V gene sequence: CDR1 SGHAT, CDR2 FQNNGV. CDR3 length: 14 residues. V lost 5 bases to trimming and J lost 7 bases, with 14 bases between them. This CDR3 reads CASSVETMSEKLFF. The DNA for the CDR3 is TGTGCCAGCAGCGTCGAGACAATGAGTGAAAAACTGTTTTTT.

This chain joins TRBV6-1 and TRBJ1-1, with a possible D match to TRBD1 (6 bases). This CDR3 is built from 15 residues. CDR1 and CDR2 from the germline V gene are MNHNS and SASEGT. The V gene lost 0 bases and the J gene lost 6 bases, with 14 bases spanning the gap. The chain's CDR3 is CASSEAQFSGAEAFF. Written as DNA, the CDR3 is TGTGCCAGCAGTGAAGCGCAGTTCTCAGGGGCTGAAGCTTTCTTT.

This clone was recorded only once. V is TRBV4-2 and J is TRBJ1-4; D is unclear. CDR3 length equals 15 residues. V was shortened by 7 bases and J by 8 bases, with 20 bases between the two germline ends. The germline V gene encodes CDR1 LGHNA and CDR2 YNFKEQ. The CDR3 nucleotides read TGTGCCAGCAACCTCCTGGAGGGCGGAGGCGAAAAACTGTTTTTT. Translating it yields CASNLLEGGGEKLFF.

This clone was recorded only once. The chain links TRBV28 to TRBJ1-2; 7 bases map to TRBD1. The germline V gene encodes CDR1 MDHEN and CDR2 SYDVKM. This CDR3 region has 13 residues. The ends lost 5 bases at V and 4 bases at J; junction bases unmatched: 4. The CDR3 loop reads CASSPGTVYGYTF. In nucleotides, the CDR3 is TGTGCCAGCAGTCCCGGGACAGTCTATGGCTACACCTTC.

This chain's CDR3 is CASSSLAGYEQYF. The CDR3 coding sequence is TGTGCCAGCAGCTCGCTAGCGGGCTACGAGCAGTACTTC. The chain uses TRBV5-6 and TRBJ2-7, with 8 bases aligning to TRBD2. This CDR3 spans 13 amino acids. Germline V lookup: CDR1 SGHDT, CDR2 YYEEEE. Germline trimming cut 3 bases from V and 3 bases from J; bases unmatched to any gene: 2.

The gene calls are TRBV5-1 and TRBJ2-7; D possibly corresponds to TRBD1 (6 bases). V was pared by 0 bases and J by 1 base, with 14 bases between. The CDR3 has 16 amino acids. The germline V gene encodes CDR1 SGHRS and CDR2 YFSETQ. The CDR3 DNA follows: TGCGCCAGCAGCTTGGAGCGCACAAGGGGGTCCTACGAGCAGTACTTC. Translation: CASSLERTRGSYEQYF.

This clone has only a few counts. The CDR3 nucleotides read TGTGCCAGCAGATTTCCAGATTTCAGAGAGACCCAGTACTTC. Encoded protein: CASRFPDFRETQYF. The rearrangement joins TRBV2 to TRBJ2-5; D uncertain. V was shortened by 6 bases and J by 4 bases, with 15 bases between the two germline ends. Germline V gene lookup returns CDR1 SNHLY and CDR2 FYNNEI. This CDR3 is built from 14 residues.

The V gene is TRBV9, the J gene TRBJ2-1; 9 bases fit TRBD2. V shed 0 bases, J shed 0 bases, and the junction held 16 bases outside the gene matches. Germline assignment: CDR1 SGDLS and CDR2 YYNGEE. This CDR3 contains 21 residues. The DNA of the CDR3 is TGTGCCAGCAGCGTAGCTGAGCGGGGGGCCAGATGGTTAAGCTCCTACAATGAGCAGTTCTTC. Its protein is CASSVAERGARWLSSYNEQFF.

The chain has TRBV11-2 and TRBJ1-2, with 11 bases lining up with TRBD1. The CDR3 is 13 amino acids. V lost 6 bases to trimming and J lost 9 bases; unmatched junction nucleotides: 6. The germline V gene encodes CDR1 SGHAT and CDR2 FQNNGV. CDR3 coding DNA: TGTGCCAGCAGTCAGGACAGGGGGCTAAGCTACACCTTC. Residues: CASSQDRGLSYTF.

The rearrangement joins TRBV7-2 to TRBJ2-5; TRBD1 is a possible D gene (5 bases). Germline assignment: CDR1 SGHTA and CDR2 FQGNSA. Trimming removed 2 bases from V and 5 bases from J, with 12 bases in between. This CDR3 has 14 amino acids. The DNA of the CDR3 is TGTGCCAGCAGCTTAAGTCGGGCAGGGGAGACCCAGTACTTC. Translating it yields CASSLSRAGETQYF.

This clone was seen a single time. CDR3 in amino acids: CASSIRGTDGTQYF. The DNA for the CDR3 is TGTGCCAGCAGCATCCGGGGTACCGACGGGACGCAGTATTTT. The rearrangement links TRBV7-9 to TRBJ2-3; D is perhaps TRBD2 (5 bases). Trimming left V 5 bases short and J 9 bases short, with 18 bases between. Per the germline V gene, CDR1 is SEHNR and CDR2 is FQNEAQ (reference sequence). There are 14 residues in the CDR3.

The J gene is TRBJ2-5, the V gene TRBV5-6; a possible D gene is TRBD2 (5 bases). Per germline, CDR1 SGHDT and CDR2 YYEEEE. The CDR3 runs to 15 residues. V was trimmed by 1 base and J by 4 bases, leaving 14 bases between them. DNA for the CDR3: TGTGCCAGCAGCTTGTACGTTGCCGGAGGAGAGACCCAGTACTTC. Translating it yields CASSLYVAGGETQYF.

V is TRBV7-9 and J is TRBJ2-1; 8 bases line up with TRBD1. This CDR3 is built from 12 residues. From germline, CDR1 is SEHNR and CDR2 FQNEAQ (reference sequence). V lost 5 bases, J lost 11 bases, and 5 bases stayed unmatched. CDR3 sequence: CASSPTGGKQFF. CDR3 in DNA: TGTGCCAGCAGCCCAACAGGGGGAAAGCAGTTCTTC. Together with reference TRBV7-9 and TRBJ2-1, the CDR3 gives the full variable domain: DTGVSQNPRHKITKRGQNVTFRCDPISEHNRLYWYRQTLGQGPEFLTYFQNEAQLEKSRLLSDRFSAERPKGSFSTLEIQRTEQGDSAMYLCASSPTGGKQFFGPGTRLTVL.

The chain recombines TRBV4-2 with TRBJ1-1, with 10 bases lining up with TRBD1. This CDR3 comprises 16 residues. Germline CDR1 and CDR2: LGHNA and YNFKEQ. V shed 3 bases and J 3 bases; nucleotides not matched to a gene: 7. The CDR3 reads CASSHNLGQGDTEAFF. The CDR3, as DNA: TGTGCCAGCAGCCACAACCTCGGACAGGGGGACACTGAAGCTTTCTTT.

The V and J genes are TRBV30 and TRBJ2-7, with TRBD2 matching 14 bases. V lost 2 bases and J lost 4; bases outside the gene matches: 16. CDR1 and CDR2 from the germline V gene are GTSNPN and SVGIG (reference sequence). The CDR3 runs to 19 residues. CDR3 bases: TGTGCCTGGAGTCTCACGGGACTAGCGGGAGAACCTATCGGGTACGAGCAGTACTTC. The encoded protein is CAWSLTGLAGEPIGYEQYF.

V and J are TRBV11-2 and TRBJ2-7; no clear D gene. Germline V lookup: CDR1 SGHAT, CDR2 FQNNGV. V dropped 0 bases and J dropped 3 bases, with 3 bases sitting between them. The CDR3 runs 12 residues. The CDR3 is CASSLDSYEQYF. CDR3 DNA: TGTGCCAGCAGCTTAGATAGCTACGAGCAGTACTTC.

In nucleotides, the CDR3 is TGTGCCAGCAGCCCGAGGGACTCCCTCGGCGGCACAGATACGCAGTATTTT. Translation gives CASSPRDSLGGTDTQYF. The rearrangement joins TRBV7-9 to TRBJ2-3, with a tentative D call TRBD2 (6 bases). CDR1 SEHNR and CDR2 FQNEAQ come from the germline V gene (reference sequence). The CDR3 has 17 residues. V dropped 5 bases and J dropped 1 base, with 19 bases sitting between them.

The chain recombines TRBV5-1 with TRBJ2-7; perhaps TRBD1 as D (6 bases). Germline CDR1 is SGHRS and CDR2 is YFSETQ. This CDR3 contains 14 residues. Trimming took off 3 bases at V and 1 base at J, with 11 bases between the two ends. CDR3 bases: TGCGCCAGCAGCTCCACACAGGGATCCTACGAGCAGTACTTC. Amino acid sequence: CASSSTQGSYEQYF. Based on the CDR3 plus reference TRBV5-1 and TRBJ2-7, the full variable domain is KAGVTQTPRYLIKTRGQQVTLSCSPISGHRSVSWYQQTPGQGLQFLFEYFSETQRNKGNFPGRFSGRQFSNSRSEMNVSTLELGDSALYLCASSSTQGSYEQYFGPGTRLTVT.

The chain carries TRBV5-5 and TRBJ2-1; 11 bases align to TRBD2. The junction had 8 bases not matched to a gene; V was cut back by 5 bases and J by 7 bases. From germline, CDR1 is SGHKS and CDR2 YYEKEE (reference sequence). The CDR3 has 15 residues. The CDR3 nucleotides are TGTGCCAGCAGGCGGGGACTAGCGGCGAATAATGAGCAGTTCTTC. Protein: CASRRGLAANNEQFF.